This passage covers 30 T cell receptor beta chains from one sample sequenced in a study of shared clonotypes between healthy human individuals. Generated by immunoSEQ multiplex PCR, the TCRdb table keeps only in-frame clones and is missing some. The sample contains over 850,000 clones, around 78% of which appear only once. Sequenced material: memory CD4+ T cells from PBMCs. As to subset: CD45RA-negative fraction. These TCRs come from a young man in good health. Some clones in this sample may be carry-over from other donors' samples.

The chain uses TRBV18 and TRBJ2-5; D possibly corresponds to TRBD2 (6 bases). Germline V lookup: CDR1 KGHSH, CDR2 LQKENI. CDR3 length equals 15 residues. V gave up 5 bases and J gave up 4 bases, with 17 bases separating them. The CDR3 DNA reads TGTGCCAGCTCAGCGGGACTCCAAAAGGGAGAGACCCAGTACTTC. Its translation: CASSAGLQKGETQYF.

The chain carries TRBV28 and TRBJ2-5, with D perhaps TRBD2 (6 bases). V lost 7 bases, J lost 2 bases, and 14 bases lay in between. The CDR3 runs to 14 residues. The germline gives CDR1 MDHEN, CDR2 SYDVKM. CDR3 sequence (DNA): TGTGCCAGCACCCTGGGGAGGAATCAAGAGACCCAGTACTTC. Translating it yields CASTLGRNQETQYF.

The chain has TRBV7-8 and TRBJ1-2; no reliable D call. The V gene's germline CDR1 is SGHVS and CDR2 FQNEAQ. This CDR3 region has 13 residues. Trimming took 7 bases from V and 8 from J, leaving 17 bases between them. The CDR3 sequence is CASTGGQYGGYTF. The CDR3 coding sequence is TGTGCCAGCACCGGTGGGCAATACGGAGGCTACACCTTC.

The chain employs TRBV5-1 and TRBJ2-5, with 11 bases fitting TRBD2. Germline V CDR1 and CDR2: SGHRS, YFSETQ. The CDR3 covers 16 residues. V lost 4 bases to trimming and J lost 4 bases; unmatched junction nucleotides: 9. CDR3 sequence (DNA): TGCGCCAGCAGCAAGCGGACTAGCGGGTACGGAGAGACCCAGTACTTC. It encodes CASSKRTSGYGETQYF.

About this clone: The sample holds other DNA sequences that translate to the same CDR3. The rearrangement links TRBV28 to TRBJ1-5; no clear D. Trimming pared 5 bases from V and 2 bases from J, leaving 13 bases between. The CDR3 spans 15 residues. Germline V gene data show CDR1 as MDHEN and CDR2 as SYDVKM. For the CDR3, the DNA is TGTGCCAGCAGTCGTCGGACCGGGGGCAATCAGCCCCAGCATTTT. It encodes CASSRRTGGNQPQHF. The variable domain in full, completed from reference TRBV28 and TRBJ1-5, reads DVKVTQSSRYLVKRTGEKVFLECVQDMDHENMFWYRQDPGLGLRLIYFSYDVKMKEKGDIPEGYSVSREKKERFSLILESASTNQTSMYLCASSRRTGGNQPQHFGDGTRLSIL.

In DNA form, the CDR3 reads TGTGCCAGCAGCTCCCTATCAGGGGACAGGGGGCCCCAGTACTTC. Its translation: CASSSLSGDRGPQYF. This chain joins TRBV5-4 and TRBJ2-5; 12 bases align to TRBD1. The CDR3 totals 15 residues. Germline V CDR1 and CDR2: SGHNT, YYREEE (reference sequence). The V gene end was trimmed by 3 bases and the J gene end by 9 bases; junction bases not matched to a gene: 9. Full variable domain (remainder filled in from reference TRBV5-4 and TRBJ2-5): ETGVTQSPTHLIKTRGQQVTLRCSSQSGHNTVSWYQQALGQGPQFIFQYYREEENGRGNFPPRFSGLQFPNYSSELNVNALELDDSALYLCASSSLSGDRGPQYFGPGTRLLVL.

The rearrangement uses TRBV10-3 and TRBJ2-1; 10 bases map to TRBD1. This CDR3 has 13 residues. Germline V CDR1 and CDR2: ENHRY, SYGVKD. The V segment lost 6 bases and the J segment 9 bases; nucleotides outside the gene matches: 5. CDR3: CAISGQGVGEQFF. The DNA of the CDR3 is TGTGCCATCAGCGGACAGGGGGTTGGTGAGCAGTTCTTC.

In this sample, this clone turned up many times. The chain recombines TRBV5-5 with TRBJ1-4; TRBD1 aligns across 11 bases. The length of the CDR3 is 15 residues. With V trimmed by 4 bases and J by 5 bases, 4 bases remained unmatched. Germline V gene data show CDR1 as SGHKS and CDR2 as YYEKEE (reference sequence). CDR3 nucleotide sequence: TGTGCCAGCAGCCGTGGGACAGGGGGGAATGAAAAACTGTTTTTT. This translates into CASSRGTGGNEKLFF.

This chain joins TRBV27 and TRBJ2-7; 9 nucleotides align to TRBD2. This CDR3 spans 18 amino acids. V shed 1 base and J 2 bases; nucleotides not matched to a gene: 12. CDR1 MNHEY and CDR2 SMNVEV come from the germline V gene (reference sequence). The CDR3 DNA reads as TGTGCCAGCAGTTTATACTCTATTACTAGCGGGCGTCCCTACGAGCAGTACTTC. This sequence encodes CASSLYSITSGRPYEQYF.

This clone is a singleton in its sample. This rearrangement joins TRBV6-5 to TRBJ1-2; D unclear. The germline V and J ends were trimmed by 0 bases and 7 bases, with 12 bases remaining between them. Looked up from germline, CDR1 is MNHEY and CDR2 is SVGAGI. This CDR3 is 14 amino acids long. CDR3 region: CASSYSTRVGGYTF. CDR3 sequence (DNA): TGTGCCAGCAGTTACTCTACTAGGGTGGGTGGCTACACCTTC.

The chain recombines TRBV11-2 with TRBJ2-1; D is ambiguous. The CDR3 runs 14 residues. Trimming removed 1 base at V and 4 bases at J, with 8 bases between. Germline V CDR1 and CDR2: SGHAT, FQNNGV. The CDR3 is CASSLVASYNEQFF. The CDR3 coding sequence is TGTGCCAGCAGCTTAGTAGCCTCGTACAATGAGCAGTTCTTC.

The chain couples TRBV6-5 to TRBJ1-2, with 9 bases fitting TRBD1. The CDR3 extends over 15 amino acids. Germline V gene data show CDR1 as MNHEY and CDR2 as SVGAGI. The ends lost 6 bases at V and 7 bases at J; junction bases unmatched: 12. The DNA of the CDR3 is TGTGCCAGCAGCTCCCTCCGGGACAGGGTGGGTGGCTACACCTTC. It specifies CASSSLRDRVGGYTF.

The rearrangement links TRBV6-1 to TRBJ1-3; possible D gene TRBD1, 5 bases. The CDR3 extends over 15 amino acids. The germline gives CDR1 MNHNS, CDR2 SASEGT. Between the trimmed V and J ends, which lost 9 bases and 3 bases, there was a span of 18 bases. The CDR3 DNA reads as TGTGCCAGTACGAATACTAGGGGAGTTGGAAACACCATATATTTT. This codes for CASTNTRGVGNTIYF.

This CDR3 is CASSYAALSYNEQFF. In nucleotides, the CDR3 is TGTGCCAGCAGTTACGCGGCTTTGTCCTACAATGAGCAGTTCTTC. This sequence joins TRBV6-6 and TRBJ2-1; no clear D gene. Germline CDR1 reads MNHNY; CDR2 reads SVGAGI (reference sequence). V was cut by 2 bases and J by 1 base, with 9 bases left in between. The CDR3 extends over 15 amino acids.

The chain recombines TRBV18 with TRBJ1-5; 8 nucleotides align to TRBD1. Germline assignment: CDR1 KGHSH and CDR2 LQKENI. V trimming: 3 bases; J trimming: 6 bases; junction bases outside the gene matches: 7. The CDR3 loop spans 15 amino acids. The CDR3 spells CASSPSTGATQPQHF. The CDR3 DNA sequence: TGTGCCAGCTCACCGTCGACAGGGGCGACTCAGCCCCAGCATTTT.

The chain employs TRBV19 and TRBJ2-1; D gene ambiguous. The CDR3 contains 13 residues. Trimming cost V 3 bases and J 4 bases, with 7 bases left between them. The germline gives CDR1 LNHDA, CDR2 SQIVND (reference sequence). The CDR3 sequence: CASSIQLYNEQFF. The CDR3 DNA is TGTGCCAGTAGTATCCAGCTATACAATGAGCAGTTCTTC.

This chain joins TRBV11-1 and TRBJ1-5; D is ambiguous. The CDR3 length is 13 residues. The ends were cut back, 2 bases at V and 4 bases at J, with 6 bases in the middle. Germline V lookup: CDR1 SGHAT, CDR2 FQDESV (reference sequence). The CDR3 DNA is TGTGCCAGCAGCTTATACGGAAATCAGCCCCAGCATTTT. This gives the protein CASSLYGNQPQHF.

The CDR3 DNA follows: TGTGCCAGCAGTTTAGGGGTGGACCTTTGGGGCTACACCTTC. It translates to CASSLGVDLWGYTF. This chain links TRBV27 with TRBJ1-2, with D unclear. Germline V gene sequence: CDR1 MNHEY, CDR2 SMNVEV (reference sequence). Trimming stripped 2 bases from V and 8 bases from J, with 15 bases between. The CDR3 sequence is 14 residues long.

This clone was detected only a few times. This chain joins TRBV11-2 and TRBJ2-1, with D hard to call. V was trimmed by 4 bases and J by 3 bases, leaving 7 bases between them. The V gene's germline CDR1 is SGHAT and CDR2 FQNNGV. The CDR3 length is 13 residues. In DNA, the CDR3 is TGTGCCAGCAGCTCCAGCCTCTACAATGAGCAGTTCTTC. This gives the protein CASSSSLYNEQFF.

This clone showed up just once. The gene calls are TRBV5-4 and TRBJ1-2, with TRBD1 matching 8 bases. This CDR3 has 13 amino acids. The V gene's germline CDR1 is SGHNT and CDR2 YYREEE (reference sequence). Trimming cost V 5 bases and J 6 bases; bases outside gene matches: 6. CDR3 residues: CASRRTGTDGYTF. CDR3 bases: TGTGCCAGCAGGCGGACAGGGACGGATGGCTACACCTTC.

The CDR3 DNA reads TGCGCCAGCAGCTTGTTGGCGGGCCTAACGGGAGATACGCAGTATTTT. Translated, it gives CASSLLAGLTGDTQYF. The chain couples TRBV5-1 to TRBJ2-3; TRBD2 might be the D (5 bases). This CDR3 comprises 16 residues. V lost 1 base and J lost 5, with 17 bases in between. Looked up from germline, CDR1 is SGHRS and CDR2 is YFSETQ.

The chain has TRBV14 and TRBJ1-1; D is perhaps TRBD1 (5 bases). The CDR3 is 11 residues long. V lost 3 bases to trimming and J lost 14 bases, with 13 bases between them. Germline values: CDR1 SGHDN, CDR2 FVKESK. The CDR3 loop reads CASSHGTRGFF. DNA for the CDR3: TGTGCCAGCAGCCACGGGACTCGAGGGTTCTTT.

This clone was observed a single time. The rearrangement uses TRBV7-8 and TRBJ1-1; TRBD1 might be the D (5 bases). Trimming took off 4 bases at V and 5 bases at J, with 14 bases between the two ends. The germline CDR1 and CDR2 sequences are SGHVS and FQNEAQ. This CDR3 has 14 residues. This CDR3 is CASSWPGGLTEAFF. The CDR3 DNA reads TGTGCCAGCAGCTGGCCGGGGGGATTAACTGAAGCTTTCTTT.

On this clone itself: It may be a read error: a sequence one base away is much more abundant. Distinct nucleotide sequences in the sample also encode this CDR3. The J gene is TRBJ1-2, the V gene TRBV5-1; TRBD1 might be the D (5 bases). Trimming left V 2 bases short and J 4 bases short, with 6 bases between. The germline V gene encodes CDR1 SGHRS and CDR2 YFSETQ. The CDR3 has 12 amino acids. The CDR3 DNA follows: TGCGCCAGCAGCTTAGACAGCTATGGCTACACCTTC. This translates into CASSLDSYGYTF.

CDR3 nucleotide sequence: TGTGCCAGCAGCTTGGACAGCAGCACTGAAGCTTTCTTT. Its translation: CASSLDSSTEAFF. This rearrangement joins TRBV5-4 to TRBJ1-1, with no clear D. Trimming took off 0 bases at V and 4 bases at J, with 7 bases between the two ends. There are 13 residues in the CDR3. Germline CDR1 SGHNT, CDR2 YYREEE (reference sequence).

This chain links TRBV7-3 with TRBJ2-2, with 8 bases identical to TRBD2. From germline, CDR1 is SGHTA and CDR2 FQGTGA. CDR3 length equals 15 residues. Unmatched junction bases numbered 7, after V lost 5 bases and J lost 5 bases. Written as DNA, the CDR3 is TGTGCCAGCAGCCGGGGGGCTAGCGGGACCGGGGAGCTGTTTTTT. It yields the protein CASSRGASGTGELFF.

The chain links TRBV4-2 to TRBJ2-7, with D possibly matching TRBD1 (5 bases). V was clipped by 1 base and J by 3 bases, with 19 bases between them. The CDR3 runs to 17 residues. Looked up from germline, CDR1 is LGHNA and CDR2 is YNFKEQ. The CDR3 DNA sequence: TGTGCCAGCAGCCAAGTGCAATTTACAGGAACCGTCTACGAGCAGTACTTC. It yields the protein CASSQVQFTGTVYEQYF.

This clone was seen a single time. This sequence joins TRBV7-2 and TRBJ2-7; tentative D call: TRBD1 (5 bases). Germline values: CDR1 SGHTA, CDR2 FQGNSA. This CDR3 is 15 amino acids long. V was trimmed by 6 bases and J by 0 bases, leaving 15 bases between them. CDR3 nucleotide sequence: TGTGCCAGCAGATGGAAAGGAGACAGCTCCTACGAGCAGTACTTC. The encoded protein is CASRWKGDSSYEQYF.

The chain combines TRBV7-9 with TRBJ2-3; no clear D. This CDR3 is built from 17 residues. Trimming took off 5 bases at V and 3 bases at J, with 21 bases between the two ends. Germline CDR1 and CDR2: SEHNR and FQNEAQ (reference sequence). DNA for the CDR3: TGTGCCAGCAGCCCGCCCACCGCCAGTGTGGGGACAGATACGCAGTATTTT. Encoded protein: CASSPPTASVGTDTQYF. Together with reference TRBV7-9 and TRBJ2-3, the CDR3 gives the full variable domain: DTGVSQNPRHKITKRGQNVTFRCDPISEHNRLYWYRQTLGQGPEFLTYFQNEAQLEKSRLLSDRFSAERPKGSFSTLEIQRTEQGDSAMYLCASSPPTASVGTDTQYFGPGTRLTVL.

The chain couples TRBV28 to TRBJ1-2; tentatively, D is TRBD1 (6 bases). The germline CDR1 and CDR2 sequences are MDHEN and SYDVKM. The V gene lost 5 bases and the J gene lost 3 bases, with 16 bases spanning the gap. The CDR3 loop spans 15 amino acids. CDR3 amino acids: CASSRGSGGYYGYTF. Written as DNA, the CDR3 is TGTGCCAGCAGTAGAGGTAGTGGGGGCTACTATGGCTACACCTTC.